This entry lists 21 T cell receptor beta chains sequenced from one sample in a study of human T cells and chemical hapten exposure. TCRdb re-derived calls from the RACE reads in MiXCR, one entry per CDR3 protein. This table holds approximately 350,000 distinct CDR3 sequences, about 6.3% found once. The sample's time point: patch test 2, 6 weeks after DPC sensitization. As for treatment: therapeutic diphenylcyclopropenone sensitization with weekly scalp DPC. Source: whole blood, taken in connection with sensitization to the hapten diphenylcyclopropenone (DPC). The receptors shown here come from a woman aged 18-29 years with alopecia areata. Some clones in this sample may be carry-over from other donors' samples.

This clonotype was counted only a few times. The chain joins TRBV6-1 to TRBJ1-6; D is possibly TRBD1 (5 bases). Germline-derived CDR1 and CDR2 are MNHNS and SASEGT. The CDR3 length is 16 residues. V was shortened by 7 bases and J by 9 bases, with 22 bases between the two germline ends. CDR3 nucleotide sequence: TGTGCCAGCACCATGGGATCCAGGGAATCGGGTTCACCCCTCCACTTT. Translation gives CASTMGSRESGSPLHF.

The chain employs TRBV10-3 and TRBJ1-1, with unresolved D. Germline CDR1 ENHRY, CDR2 SYGVKD. Trimming stripped 7 bases from V and 0 bases from J, with 21 bases between. The CDR3 loop spans 17 amino acids. The CDR3 region has the DNA TGTGCCATCACCGCAGGAGATACTCCGAGGATGAACACTGAAGCTTTCTTT. Encoded protein: CAITAGDTPRMNTEAFF.

This rearrangement joins TRBV24-1 to TRBJ2-3, with D perhaps matching TRBD2 (5 bases). Trimming removed 3 bases at V and 4 bases at J, with 13 bases between. From germline, CDR1 is KGHDR and CDR2 SFDVKD. CDR3 length equals 15 residues. The CDR3 nucleotides read TGTGCCACCAGTGATCAGAGACTAATGTCAGATACGCAGTATTTT. Amino acid sequence: CATSDQRLMSDTQYF.

This clonotype occurred a few times. The rearrangement links TRBV20-1 to TRBJ1-3, with 7 bases lining up with TRBD1. J was trimmed by 0 bases and V by 2 bases; bases with no gene match: 4. Germline V gene sequence: CDR1 DFQATT, CDR2 SNEGSKA (reference sequence). CDR3 length: 15 residues. CDR3 in DNA: TGCAGTGCTAGATCCTACAGGGGCTCTGGAAACACCATATATTTT. Translated: CSARSYRGSGNTIYF.

This clonotype was seen repeatedly, ten times or more. The chain links TRBV7-2 to TRBJ1-5; no clear D. The CDR3 contains 15 residues. V was pared by 2 bases and J by 3 bases, with 11 bases between. Germline V gene sequence: CDR1 SGHTA, CDR2 FQGNSA. The CDR3 bases are TGTGCCAGCAGCTTACATTGGCAGACCAATCAGCCCCAGCATTTT. It yields the protein CASSLHWQTNQPQHF.

A few counts support this clonotype. This sequence joins TRBV10-2 and TRBJ2-4; weak D call: TRBD2 (7 bases). Germline V CDR1 and CDR2: WSHSY, SAAADI. Deletions cut 6 bases from V and 9 bases from J, with 18 bases between. This CDR3 comprises 14 residues. The CDR3 nucleotides are TGCGCCAGCAGCTTAGGGGGGGGCCAGTCCATTCAGTACTTC. It encodes CASSLGGGQSIQYF.

The V call is TRBV6-2 or TRBV6-3, the J call TRBJ2-2; 9 nucleotides match TRBD2. J lost 3 bases, V lost 7 bases, and 9 bases had no gene match. Germline V gives CDR1 MNHEY, CDR2 SVGEGT. The CDR3 covers 16 residues. Written as DNA, the CDR3 is TGTGCCAGCAACGAAAGGAGCGGGGGGTACACCGGGGAGCTGTTTTTT. Its protein is CASNERSGGYTGELFF.

This clonotype was detected many times. This rearrangement joins TRBV20-1 to TRBJ2-5; TRBD2 matches at 8 bases. CDR3 length equals 14 residues. Per the germline V gene, CDR1 is DFQATT and CDR2 is SNEGSKA (reference sequence). Trimming cost V 3 bases and J 2 bases; bases outside gene matches: 5. The CDR3 DNA reads as TGCAGTGCTAGTGGCGGGGGGAAACAAGAGACCCAGTACTTC. It specifies CSASGGGKQETQYF.

This clonotype was counted a few times. The chain joins TRBV12-3 or TRBV12-4 to TRBJ1-1; 7 bases are shared with TRBD1. V trimming: 6 bases; J trimming: 7 bases; junction bases outside the gene matches: 8. The CDR3 is 13 amino acids. CDR3 sequence (DNA): TGTGCCAGCAGCATCGACAGGGCTAGTGAAGCTTTCTTT. Translated: CASSIDRASEAFF.

V usage is TRBV18 and J usage is TRBJ1-1; TRBD1 agrees at 7 bases. With V trimmed by 4 bases and J by 7 bases, 3 bases remained unmatched. The CDR3 has 12 amino acids. Germline-derived CDR1 and CDR2 are KGHSH and LQKENI. As DNA, the CDR3 is TGTGCCAGCTCACAGGGGGCGAGTGAAGCTTTCTTT. Translating it yields CASSQGASEAFF.

This clonotype was seen many times. J is TRBJ2-1 and V is TRBV6-2 or TRBV6-3; D possibly corresponds to TRBD1 (6 bases). V was clipped by 5 bases and J by 0 bases, with 11 bases between them. Germline V gene lookup returns CDR1 MNHEY and CDR2 SVGEGT. CDR3 size: 15 residues. The CDR3 coding sequence is TGTGCCAGCAGTCAGGGGCTTAGCTCCTACAATGAGCAGTTCTTC. This sequence encodes CASSQGLSSYNEQFF.

The CDR3, as DNA: TGTGCCAGCAGCGTAGGTCCCAACAGTACCGCGCCTGGTACGCAGTATTTT. Translated, it gives CASSVGPNSTAPGTQYF. The V gene is TRBV9, the J gene TRBJ2-3; the D is unclear. The ends were cut back, 0 bases at V and 8 bases at J, with 22 bases in the middle. Germline values: CDR1 SGDLS, CDR2 YYNGEE. The length of the CDR3 is 17 residues.

This clonotype was seen at least ten times. The V call is TRBV4-1, the J call TRBJ1-5, with D unclear. The germline V gene has CDR1 MGHRA and CDR2 YSYEKL. V was clipped by 1 base and J by 0 bases, with 16 bases between them. This CDR3 has 18 amino acids. CDR3 residues: CASSQGKPPGYSNQPQHF. DNA for the CDR3: TGCGCCAGCAGCCAAGGAAAACCCCCGGGTTATAGCAATCAGCCCCAGCATTTT.

This clonotype was found a few times. The chain employs TRBV7-8 and TRBJ2-1; possible D gene TRBD2, 5 bases. The CDR3 length is 15 residues. The V end was cut by 3 bases, the J end by 0 bases, with 9 bases between. The germline V gene encodes CDR1 SGHVS and CDR2 FQNEAQ. As DNA, the CDR3 is TGTGCCAGCAGCTTTCAAGGGAGCTCCTACAATGAGCAGTTCTTC. It yields the protein CASSFQGSSYNEQFF.

This clonotype was recorded only once. The rearrangement joins TRBV5-1 to TRBJ1-1; 9 positions agree with TRBD1. Losses at the gene ends were 4 bases for V and 5 bases for J; bases not matched to a gene: 12. Germline CDR1 reads SGHRS; CDR2 reads YFSETQ. The CDR3 totals 16 residues. The CDR3: CASSPDRGDWKTEAFF. DNA for the CDR3: TGCGCCAGCAGCCCGGACAGGGGCGATTGGAAGACTGAAGCTTTCTTT.

This clonotype was found many times. The chain uses TRBV27 and TRBJ2-7, with D tentatively TRBD1 (6 bases). V lost 8 bases, J lost 12 bases, and 17 bases lay in between. The CDR3 consists of 11 residues. The germline CDR1 and CDR2 sequences are MNHEY and SMNVEV (reference sequence). For the CDR3, the DNA is TGTGCCAGCGGGGGACAAGGTCGCCGGTACTTC. It encodes CASGGQGRRYF.

This clonotype has just a few counts. The J gene is TRBJ2-1, the V gene TRBV7-8; tentative D call: TRBD1 (6 bases). The germline V gene encodes CDR1 SGHVS and CDR2 FQNEAQ. The CDR3 spans 15 residues. The V end lost 3 bases, the J end lost 5 bases, and 14 bases lay between the germline ends. The chain's CDR3 is CASSLKDSPNNEQFF. The CDR3 DNA reads as TGTGCCAGCAGCTTGAAGGACAGCCCTAACAATGAGCAGTTCTTC.

This clonotype was found many times. The J gene is TRBJ1-5, the V gene TRBV6-5; TRBD1 aligns across 7 bases. Trimming at V came to 4 bases and at J to 6 bases, leaving 6 bases not matched to a gene. The germline gives CDR1 MNHEY, CDR2 SVGAGI. The CDR3 totals 14 residues. The CDR3 DNA reads as TGTGCCAGCAGTTTCAGACAGGGAGGTCAGCCCCAGCATTTT. Translating gives CASSFRQGGQPQHF.

This rearrangement joins TRBV18 to TRBJ1-1; D might be TRBD1 (6 bases). From germline, CDR1 is KGHSH and CDR2 LQKENI. V lost 4 bases to trimming and J lost 10 bases, with 13 bases between them. This CDR3 has 12 amino acids. In DNA form, the CDR3 reads TGTGCCAGCTCACTACTGTCGGGGGCAGCTTTCTTT. Encoded protein: CASSLLSGAAFF.

This clonotype has a count of ten or more. The chain has TRBV4-1 and TRBJ1-6; TRBD1 might be the D (6 bases). Between the trimmed V and J ends, which lost 4 bases and 7 bases, there was a span of 17 bases. CDR1 is MGHRA, CDR2 YSYEKL, per germline. There are 16 residues in the CDR3. The CDR3 DNA reads TGCGCCAGCAGCCTTACAGACAGGACAAAAAATTCACCCCTCCACTTT. Residues: CASSLTDRTKNSPLHF.

The chain carries TRBV19 and TRBJ2-5, with TRBD2 identical over 13 bases. Germline CDR1 is LNHDA and CDR2 is SQIVND (reference sequence). The CDR3 consists of 17 residues. The V gene end was trimmed by 3 bases and the J gene end by 5 bases; junction bases not matched to a gene: 9. CDR3 residues: CASSMTSGGTLGETQYF. The CDR3 nucleotides are TGTGCCAGTAGTATGACTAGCGGGGGGACTCTAGGGGAGACCCAGTACTTC. The whole variable domain, filled in from reference TRBV19 and TRBJ2-5, reads DGGITQSPKYLFRKEGQNVTLSCEQNLNHDAMYWYRQDPGQGLRLIYYSQIVNDFQKGDIAEGYSVSREKKESFPLTVTSAQKNPTAFYLCASSMTSGGTLGETQYFGPGTRLLVL.